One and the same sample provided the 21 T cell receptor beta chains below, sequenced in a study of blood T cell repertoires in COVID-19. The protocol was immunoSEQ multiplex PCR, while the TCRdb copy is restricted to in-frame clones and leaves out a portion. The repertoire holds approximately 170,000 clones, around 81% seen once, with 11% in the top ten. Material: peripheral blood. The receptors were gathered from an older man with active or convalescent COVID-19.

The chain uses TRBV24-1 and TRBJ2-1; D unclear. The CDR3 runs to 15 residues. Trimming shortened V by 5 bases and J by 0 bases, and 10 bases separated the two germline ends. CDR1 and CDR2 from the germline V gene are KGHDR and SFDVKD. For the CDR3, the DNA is TGTGCCACCAGTGGAGGTCAGTACTCCTACAATGAGCAGTTCTTC. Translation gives CATSGGQYSYNEQFF.

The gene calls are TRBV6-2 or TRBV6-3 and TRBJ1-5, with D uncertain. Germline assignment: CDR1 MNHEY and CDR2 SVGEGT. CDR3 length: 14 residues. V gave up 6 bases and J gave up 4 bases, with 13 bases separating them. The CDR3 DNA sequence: TGTGCCAGCAGCAGGCCCGCGGGGAATCAGCCCCAGCATTTT. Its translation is CASSRPAGNQPQHF.

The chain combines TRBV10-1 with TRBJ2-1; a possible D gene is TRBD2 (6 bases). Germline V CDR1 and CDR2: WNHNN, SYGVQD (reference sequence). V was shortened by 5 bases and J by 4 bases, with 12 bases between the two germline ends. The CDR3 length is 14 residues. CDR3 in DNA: TGCGCCAGCAGTTCCGGGACTCCGTACAATGAGCAGTTCTTC. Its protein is CASSSGTPYNEQFF.

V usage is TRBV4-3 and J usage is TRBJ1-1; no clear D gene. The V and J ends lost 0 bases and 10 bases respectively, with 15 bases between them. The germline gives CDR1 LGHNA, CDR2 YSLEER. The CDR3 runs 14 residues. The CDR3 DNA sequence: TGCGCCAGCAGCCAAGATCTCGCTAGCCGCGGAGCTTTCTTT. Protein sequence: CASSQDLASRGAFF.

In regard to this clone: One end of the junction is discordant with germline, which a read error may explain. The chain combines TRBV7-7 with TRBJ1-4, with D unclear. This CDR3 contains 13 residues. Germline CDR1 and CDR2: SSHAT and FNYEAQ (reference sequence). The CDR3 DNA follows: TGTGCTAGCAGCTTGGTAGCTAATGAAAAACTGTTTTTT. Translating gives CASSLVANEKLFF.

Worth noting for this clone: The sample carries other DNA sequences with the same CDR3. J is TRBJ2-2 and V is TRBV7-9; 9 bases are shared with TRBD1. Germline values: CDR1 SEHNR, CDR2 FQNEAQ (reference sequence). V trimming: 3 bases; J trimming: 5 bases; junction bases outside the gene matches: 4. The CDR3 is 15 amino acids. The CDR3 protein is CASSLGDRVTGELFF. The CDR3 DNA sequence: TGTGCCAGCAGCTTGGGGGACAGGGTGACCGGGGAGCTGTTTTTT.

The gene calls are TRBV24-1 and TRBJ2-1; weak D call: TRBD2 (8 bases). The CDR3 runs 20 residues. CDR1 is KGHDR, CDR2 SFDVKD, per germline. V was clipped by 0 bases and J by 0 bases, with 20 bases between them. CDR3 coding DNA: TGTGCCACCAGTGATTTGCGGGGACTAGGGGGCGGGAGCTCCTACAATGAGCAGTTCTTC. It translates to CATSDLRGLGGGSSYNEQFF.

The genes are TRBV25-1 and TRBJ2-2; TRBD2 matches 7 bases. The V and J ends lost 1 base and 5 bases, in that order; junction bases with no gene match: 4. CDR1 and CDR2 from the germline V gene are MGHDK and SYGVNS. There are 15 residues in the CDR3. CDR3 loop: CASSEWGGRTGELFF. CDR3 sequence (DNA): TGTGCCAGCAGTGAATGGGGAGGGAGAACCGGGGAGCTGTTTTTT.

The CDR3 region is CASSPGISSNQPQHF. The CDR3, as DNA: TGTGCCAGCAGCCCAGGGATTTCGAGCAATCAGCCCCAGCATTTT. The J gene is TRBJ1-5, the V gene TRBV7-2, with a weak D call TRBD1 (5 bases). V was pared by 5 bases and J by 1 base, with 12 bases between. Germline V gene lookup returns CDR1 SGHTA and CDR2 FQGNSA. The CDR3 extends over 15 amino acids.

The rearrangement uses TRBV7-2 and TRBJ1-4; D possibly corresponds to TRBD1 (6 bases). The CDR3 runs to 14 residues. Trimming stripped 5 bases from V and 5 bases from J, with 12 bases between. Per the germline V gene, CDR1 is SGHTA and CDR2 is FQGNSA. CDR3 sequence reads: CASSPRGGNEKLFF. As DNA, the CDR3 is TGTGCCAGCAGCCCCAGGGGAGGGAATGAAAAACTGTTTTTT.

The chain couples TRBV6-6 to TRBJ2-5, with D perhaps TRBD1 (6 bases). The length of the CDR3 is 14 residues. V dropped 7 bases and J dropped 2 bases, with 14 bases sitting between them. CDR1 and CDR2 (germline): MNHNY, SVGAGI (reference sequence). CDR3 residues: CASTQGGPQETQYF. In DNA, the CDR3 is TGTGCCAGCACCCAAGGGGGTCCTCAAGAGACCCAGTACTTC.

CDR3 sequence (DNA): TGTGCCAGCAGCTTACAGGGAAGTAGAGAAAAACTGTTTTTT. This translates into CASSLQGSREKLFF. The J gene is TRBJ1-4, the V gene TRBV7-2, with TRBD1 as a possible D gene (5 bases). The germline CDR1 and CDR2 sequences are SGHTA and FQGNSA. The CDR3 runs 14 residues. Between the trimmed V and J ends, which lost 2 bases and 8 bases, there was a span of 12 bases. Complete variable domain (other parts from reference TRBV7-2 and TRBJ1-4): GAGVSQSPSNKVTEKGKDVELRCDPISGHTALYWYRQSLGQGLEFLIYFQGNSAPDKSGLPSDRFSAERTGGSVSTLTIQRTQQEDSAVYLCASSLQGSREKLFFGSGTQLSVL.

CDR3 bases: TGTGCCAGCAGTGACGCCGTATCTTCGGGACTAGTGTACAATGAGCAGTTCTTC. Translating gives CASSDAVSSGLVYNEQFF. The chain employs TRBV6-1 and TRBJ2-1, with TRBD2 identical over 8 bases. Germline V gene data show CDR1 as MNHNS and CDR2 as SASEGT. There are 18 residues in the CDR3. Germline trimming cut 3 bases from V and 4 bases from J; bases unmatched to any gene: 14.

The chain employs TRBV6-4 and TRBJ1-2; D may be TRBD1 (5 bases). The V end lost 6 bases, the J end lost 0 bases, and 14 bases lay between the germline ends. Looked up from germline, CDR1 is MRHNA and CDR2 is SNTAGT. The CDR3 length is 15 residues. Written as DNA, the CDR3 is TGTGCCAGCAGGGAGGGGCCGAATGCTAACTATGGCTACACCTTC. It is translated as CASREGPNANYGYTF.

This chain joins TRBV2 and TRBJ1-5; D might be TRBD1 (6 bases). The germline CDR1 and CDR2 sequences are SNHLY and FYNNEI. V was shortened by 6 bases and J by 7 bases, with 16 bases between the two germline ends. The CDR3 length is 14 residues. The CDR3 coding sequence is TGTGCCAGCAGCCCACAGGGTATTGGGCAGCCCCAGCATTTT. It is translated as CASSPQGIGQPQHF.

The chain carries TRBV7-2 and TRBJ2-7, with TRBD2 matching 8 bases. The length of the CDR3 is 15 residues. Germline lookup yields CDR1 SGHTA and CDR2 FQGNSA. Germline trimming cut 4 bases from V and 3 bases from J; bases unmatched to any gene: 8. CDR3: CASSYSMAGGYEQYF. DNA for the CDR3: TGTGCCAGCAGCTACTCCATGGCGGGGGGCTACGAGCAGTACTTC.

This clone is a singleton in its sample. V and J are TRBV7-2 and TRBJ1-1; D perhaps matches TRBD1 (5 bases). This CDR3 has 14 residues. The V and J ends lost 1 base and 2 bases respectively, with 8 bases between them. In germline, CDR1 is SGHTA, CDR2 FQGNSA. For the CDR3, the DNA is TGTGCCAGCAGCTTAGGGGGCAGTAACACTGAAGCTTTCTTT. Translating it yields CASSLGGSNTEAFF. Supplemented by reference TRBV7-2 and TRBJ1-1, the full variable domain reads GAGVSQSPSNKVTEKGKDVELRCDPISGHTALYWYRQSLGQGLEFLIYFQGNSAPDKSGLPSDRFSAERTGGSVSTLTIQRTQQEDSAVYLCASSLGGSNTEAFFGQGTRLTVV.

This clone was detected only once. The CDR3: CASSAWDRAVYTDTQYF. The DNA for the CDR3 is TGTGCCAGCAGCGCTTGGGACAGGGCGGTCTATACAGATACGCAGTATTTT. This chain uses TRBV9 with TRBJ2-3; TRBD1 aligns across 9 bases. Trimming took 3 bases from V and 3 from J; bases not matched to a gene: 11. Looked up from germline, CDR1 is SGDLS and CDR2 is YYNGEE. There are 17 residues in the CDR3.

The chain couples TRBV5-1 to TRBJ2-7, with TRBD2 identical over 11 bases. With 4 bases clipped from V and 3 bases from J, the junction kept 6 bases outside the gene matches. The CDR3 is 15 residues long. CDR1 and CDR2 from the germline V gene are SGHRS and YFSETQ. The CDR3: CASSPTGLAGYEQYF. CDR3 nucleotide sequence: TGCGCCAGCAGCCCAACCGGACTAGCGGGCTACGAGCAGTACTTC.

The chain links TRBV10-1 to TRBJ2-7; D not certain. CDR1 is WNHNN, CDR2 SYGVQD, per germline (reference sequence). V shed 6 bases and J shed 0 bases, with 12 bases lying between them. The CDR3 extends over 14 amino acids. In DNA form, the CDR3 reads TGCGCCAGCAGACCGGGTTACTACTCCTACGAGCAGTACTTC. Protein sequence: CASRPGYYSYEQYF.

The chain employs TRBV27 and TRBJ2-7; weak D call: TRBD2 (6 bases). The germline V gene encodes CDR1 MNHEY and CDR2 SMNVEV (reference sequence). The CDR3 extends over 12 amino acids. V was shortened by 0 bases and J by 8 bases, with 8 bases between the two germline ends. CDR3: CASSLSGGQQYF. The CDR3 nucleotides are TGTGCCAGCAGTTTATCGGGGGGACAGCAGTACTTC.